The rows below give T cell receptor beta chains drawn from one sample of a study of shared clonotypes between healthy human individuals. This table comes from immunoSEQ multiplex PCR, and its TCRdb copy is limited to in-frame clones, with some not included. The sample yields about 2 million clones, about 95% seen once. The sample comprised naive CD8+ T cells sorted from blood. Receptor source: a man aged 18 to 30 in good health. CDR3s include the opening cysteine and the closing phenylalanine or tryptophan.

v_gene	CDR3aa
TRBV7-3	CASSLVQGQYNEQFF
TRBV7-6	CASSFNPGTLSTDTQYF
TRBV10-3	CAISDPGADTYEQYF
TRBV30	CAWSGLAGARDTGELFF
TRBV27	CASSFSTGEVVQPQHF
TRBV28	CASSLKGNTGELFF
TRBV4-2	CASSLKNSPLHF
TRBV2	CAAGAGTLDVYEQYF
TRBV6-5	CASSYMAAGGSNEQFF
TRBV18	CASSPKRDWNTEAFF
TRBV28	CASSTRGGPEQYF
TRBV6-5	CASSSPSTGSTEAFF
TRBV28	CASSSEAGTSGTFSSYNEQFF
TRBV10-2	CASSPVAANEKLFF
TRBV21-1	CASKGLAGNHPGQFF
TRBV27	CASTPGGLLNTEAFF
TRBV27	CASSLSRTGYSPLHF
TRBV6-5	CASSAGYRNTGELFF
TRBV7-8	CASSTRLAGVLYEQYF
TRBV10-1	CASSESPPDTQYF
TRBV5-1	CASSLTVPSPAENYEQYF
TRBV19	CASTQGNTEAFF
TRBV5-1	CASSRGQGANTGELFF